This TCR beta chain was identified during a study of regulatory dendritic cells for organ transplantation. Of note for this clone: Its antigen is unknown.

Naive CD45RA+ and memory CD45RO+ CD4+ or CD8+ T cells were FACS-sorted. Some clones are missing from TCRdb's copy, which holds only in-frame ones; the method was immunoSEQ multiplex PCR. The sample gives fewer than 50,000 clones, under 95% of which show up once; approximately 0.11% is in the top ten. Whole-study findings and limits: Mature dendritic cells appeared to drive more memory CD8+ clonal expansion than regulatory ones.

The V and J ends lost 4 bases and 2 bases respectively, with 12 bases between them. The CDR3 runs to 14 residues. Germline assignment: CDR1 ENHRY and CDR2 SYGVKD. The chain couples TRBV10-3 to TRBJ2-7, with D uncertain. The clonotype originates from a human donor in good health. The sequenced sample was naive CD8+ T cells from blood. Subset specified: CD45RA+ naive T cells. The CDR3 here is CAISGEGRTYEQYF. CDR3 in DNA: TGTGCCATCAGTGGCGAAGGCCGAACCTACGAGCAGTACTTC.